The entry below describes one T cell receptor (beta chain). This clonotype has just a few counts. This clone's antigen is unknown. Per-base quality was not reported, and no clone a single base away is much larger than it. This record belongs to a study of human T cells and chemical hapten exposure (dated by TCRdb to the early 2020s). Regarding the complete study: Libraries were pooled for sequencing, and variation in per-sample TCR yields was attributed mainly to small differences in library volumes within the pool. Both TCR alpha and TCR beta chains were sequenced from each blood RNA sample. In alopecia patients, the study followed how the peripheral blood TCR repertoire changed in vivo over primary and secondary sensitization to diphenylcyclopropenone (DPC), a hapten. The full study reports these points: DPC sensitization did not change how many TCRs were above 1 in 1000 frequency, and no evidence was found of alterations in global repertoire structure. After repeated subsampling, changes were observed in the strength of the expansion versus patch-test correlation and in the threshold at which the correlation became significant.

Per the germline V gene (reference sequence), LNHNV is the CDR1 and YYDKDF is the CDR2. The CDR3 covers 16 residues, taking in both the cysteine and the phenylalanine. Of all the DNA, just the CDR3 is kept, 48 bases in frame from base 1. The V end gives up 0 bases and the J end 2 bases, leaving 7 bases in the junction not matched to a gene. The library was prepared using RACE. The reads were generated on a NextSeq 500. Library preparation attached unique molecular identifiers to individual cDNA molecules for quantitative, reproducible TCR counting. The study's processing was this. A median of around 100,000 TCRs per sample was observed, with a range of 23,224 to 690,600. The Decombinator software suite was used to annotate V, J and CDR3 in the TCR reads. For the PS versus PT1 abundance plots, all samples were subsampled to the same number of TCRs (28,000). TCRs were defined as expanded if absent before sensitization and observed at least eight times at the 2-week time point. TCRdb itself trimmed the public reads at Q25 with fastp, ran MiXCR and retained productive beta chains. Here each entry gathers all rows of one CDR3 protein and keeps the most common genes and DNA. The V and J calls here are based on TCRdb, not the publication. This sample lists 130,000 or so distinct CDR3 sequences; approximately 9.5% were detected once. In total, the top ten clones hold 1.5% to 2% of the sample.

In light of the paper, this sample's time point label describes: healthy volunteer bleed at 2 weeks. Unfractionated whole blood was collected in Tempus Blood RNA tubes, and total RNA was extracted from that blood. Roughly 5 healthy volunteers served as TCR sequencing controls and were bled at day 0, 2 weeks and 6 weeks. The TCR was taken from a male donor in good health. Some clones in this sample may be carry-over from other donors' samples. Rearrangement joined TRBV15 to TRBJ2-7, and 7 junction bases match TRBD2. Sequenced: whole blood. CDR3 sequence: CATSRDRRTSPYEQYF. The sequenced DNA: TGTGCCACCAGCAGAGATAGGAGGACTAGTCCCTACGAGCAGTACTTC.